Listed below are T cell receptor beta chains from one sample, sequenced in a study of a mutant IDH1 vaccine in newly diagnosed glioma. These receptors lack a known antigen. Sequenced by immunoSEQ multiplex PCR; TCRdb stores in-frame clones only, minus some. Among approximately 61,000 clones listed, around four fifths were seen once. The sample in question was PBMCs, obtained from a glioma patient whose treatment included an IDH1 peptide vaccine. Receptor source: a woman aged 45-59 years with glioma. Both conserved end residues are part of each CDR3. The order of the fields is CDR3 protein, CDR3 DNA, clone size, J gene, V gene, D gene, CDR3 length. A D gene is named only where the DNA matches it firmly. The size of a clone is reported for some rows only, either as once, few or many, or as a class for expanded clones.

CDR3: CASSPGLLNTEAFF
DNA: TGTGCCAGCAGTCCGGGGCTACTGAACACTGAAGCTTTCTTT
size: NA
J: TRBJ1-1
V: TRBV6-5
D: NA
length: 14

CDR3: CASSQEIRGGSYEQYF
DNA: TGCGCCAGCAGCCAAGAAATAAGGGGAGGCTCCTACGAGCAGTACTTC
size: NA
J: TRBJ2-7
V: TRBV4-1
D: NA
length: 16

CDR3: CASSDADTQYF
DNA: TGTGCCAGCAGCGACGCAGATACGCAGTATTTT
size: NA
J: TRBJ2-3
V: TRBV7-9
D: NA
length: 11

CDR3: CASSFQGRGTEAFF
DNA: TGCGCCAGCAGCTTTCAGGGACGGGGCACTGAAGCTTTCTTT
size: NA
J: TRBJ1-1
V: TRBV5-1
D: NA
length: 14

CDR3: CASSATGGTEAFF
DNA: TGTGCCAGCAGCGCGACAGGGGGCACTGAAGCTTTCTTT
size: NA
J: TRBJ1-1
V: TRBV5-6
D: TRBD1
length: 13

CDR3: CASGYRGVGNMNTEAFF
DNA: TGTGCTAGTGGTTACAGGGGGGTTGGAAACATGAACACTGAAGCTTTCTTT
size: NA
J: TRBJ1-1
V: TRBV12-5
D: TRBD1
length: 17

CDR3: CASSYSSRALNEKLFF
DNA: TGTGCCAGCAGTTACTCGAGTAGGGCCTTGAATGAAAAACTGTTTTTT
size: NA
J: TRBJ1-4
V: TRBV6-5
D: NA
length: 16

CDR3: CASSQDRDLYNEQFF
DNA: TGCGCCAGCAGCCAAGATAGGGACCTCTACAATGAGCAGTTCTTC
size: NA
J: TRBJ2-1
V: TRBV4-1
D: NA
length: 15

CDR3: CASSLPGDYGYTF
DNA: TGTGCCAGCAGTCTCCCAGGGGACTATGGCTACACCTTC
size: once
J: TRBJ1-2
V: TRBV28
D: NA
length: 13

CDR3: CASSQPFQGYTF
DNA: TGTGCCAGCAGCCAACCGTTCCAGGGCTACACCTTC
size: NA
J: TRBJ1-2
V: TRBV14
D: NA
length: 12

CDR3: CASSEKEGSYNEQFF
DNA: TGCGCCAGCAGTGAGAAAGAGGGTTCCTACAATGAGCAGTTCTTC
size: few
J: TRBJ2-1
V: TRBV10-1
D: NA
length: 15

CDR3: CASSLPRLAGEQETQYF
DNA: TGTGCCAGCAGCTTACCAAGACTAGCGGGGGAACAAGAGACCCAGTACTTC
size: NA
J: TRBJ2-5
V: TRBV7-9
D: TRBD2
length: 17

CDR3: CASSWTGGNTEAFF
DNA: TGTGCCAGCAGTTGGACAGGGGGGAACACTGAAGCTTTCTTT
size: NA
J: TRBJ1-1
V: TRBV6-5
D: TRBD1
length: 14

CDR3: CASRTPAGELFF
DNA: TGCGCCAGCAGAACTCCCGCCGGGGAGCTGTTTTTT
size: few
J: TRBJ2-2
V: TRBV10-1
D: NA
length: 12

CDR3: CASSVVTGKMNTEAFF
DNA: TGTGCCAGCAGCGTAGTCACAGGGAAGATGAACACTGAAGCTTTCTTT
size: NA
J: TRBJ1-1
V: TRBV9
D: NA
length: 16

CDR3: CSVGDSNQPQHF
DNA: TGCAGCGTTGGTGATAGCAATCAGCCCCAGCATTTT
size: NA
J: TRBJ1-5
V: TRBV29-1
D: NA
length: 12

CDR3: CASSDKQGGPFAFF
DNA: TGTGCCAGCAGTGATAAACAGGGTGGTCCGTTTGCTTTCTTT
size: NA
J: TRBJ1-1
V: TRBV6-4
D: NA
length: 14

CDR3: CASSPTRQGQETQYF
DNA: TGTGCCAGCAGTCCTACCCGACAGGGACAAGAGACCCAGTACTTC
size: once
J: TRBJ2-5
V: TRBV6-1
D: TRBD1
length: 15

CDR3: CASSIAILEGNYGYTF
DNA: TGTGCCAGTAGTATAGCAATATTGGAGGGGAACTATGGCTACACCTTC
size: NA
J: TRBJ1-2
V: TRBV19
D: NA
length: 16

CDR3: CASRGAGRPTQYF
DNA: TGTGCCAGCAGAGGGGCGGGACGTCCCACCCAGTACTTC
size: once
J: TRBJ2-5
V: TRBV27
D: NA
length: 13

CDR3: CSVYQGNYGYTF
DNA: TGCAGCGTTTACCAGGGAAACTATGGCTACACCTTC
size: NA
J: TRBJ1-2
V: TRBV29-1
D: NA
length: 12

CDR3: CASSRTDTDTQYF
DNA: TGTGCCAGCAGCCGGACAGATACAGATACGCAGTATTTT
size: NA
J: TRBJ2-3
V: TRBV7-2
D: NA
length: 13

CDR3: CASSQSDWPNTEAFF
DNA: TGTGCCAGCAGCCAATCAGACTGGCCTAACACTGAAGCTTTCTTT
size: few
J: TRBJ1-1
V: TRBV14
D: NA
length: 15

CDR3: CASSRYTGSYNEQFF
DNA: TGTGCCAGCAGCCGGTATACAGGCTCCTACAATGAGCAGTTCTTC
size: NA
J: TRBJ2-1
V: TRBV28
D: NA
length: 15

CDR3: CASSRQGSSNQPQHF
DNA: TGTGCCAGCAGCAGACAGGGTTCCAGCAATCAGCCCCAGCATTTT
size: NA
J: TRBJ1-5
V: TRBV7-2
D: TRBD1
length: 15

CDR3: CASSVATASGGDEQFF
DNA: TGTGCCAGCAGCGTAGCTACAGCTAGCGGGGGAGATGAGCAGTTCTTC
size: NA
J: TRBJ2-1
V: TRBV9
D: TRBD2
length: 16

CDR3: CASSYIVGGLSAQYF
DNA: TGTGCCAGCAGCTACATAGTAGGGGGCCTCTCGGCGCAGTATTTT
size: NA
J: TRBJ2-3
V: TRBV7-7
D: TRBD1
length: 15

CDR3: CASSLDPTGPSEAFF
DNA: TGTGCCAGCAGCTTAGATCCGACAGGGCCCAGTGAAGCTTTCTTT
size: NA
J: TRBJ1-1
V: TRBV11-3
D: TRBD1
length: 15

CDR3: CSVDRRGSRFF
DNA: TGCAGCGTGGATCGACGGGGGTCAAGGTTCTTC
size: NA
J: TRBJ2-1
V: TRBV29-1
D: NA
length: 11

CDR3: CAVPRTGTDTQYF
DNA: TGTGCCGTTCCAAGGACAGGCACAGATACGCAGTATTTT
size: NA
J: TRBJ2-3
V: TRBV6-1
D: NA
length: 13

CDR3: CASSQGTPSYEQYF
DNA: TGCGCCAGCAGCCAGGGGACACCGTCCTACGAGCAGTACTTC
size: NA
J: TRBJ2-7
V: TRBV4-1
D: NA
length: 14

CDR3: CASRVRDRASDTQYF
DNA: TGTGCCAGCAGGGTCCGGGACAGGGCGTCAGATACGCAGTATTTT
size: NA
J: TRBJ2-3
V: TRBV27
D: TRBD1
length: 15

CDR3: CASRRDREHEQYF
DNA: TGTGCCAGCCGGCGGGACAGGGAGCACGAGCAGTACTTC
size: NA
J: TRBJ2-7
V: TRBV11-3
D: TRBD1
length: 13

CDR3: CASSYYGPQELFF
DNA: TGTGCCAGCAGCTACTACGGCCCGCAGGAGCTGTTTTTT
size: NA
J: TRBJ2-2
V: TRBV5-4
D: NA
length: 13

CDR3: CASSVDYRGPNLLYEQYF
DNA: TGTGCCAGCAGTGTTGACTACAGGGGGCCCAACCTACTCTACGAGCAGTACTTC
size: few
J: TRBJ2-7
V: TRBV6-1
D: TRBD1
length: 18

CDR3: CASSQDLQQAPYEQYF
DNA: TGCGCCAGCAGCCAAGATCTCCAGCAGGCACCTTACGAGCAGTACTTC
size: NA
J: TRBJ2-7
V: TRBV4-3
D: NA
length: 16

CDR3: CAWSVGQGENIQYF
DNA: TGTGCCTGGAGTGTAGGCCAGGGAGAAAACATTCAGTACTTC
size: NA
J: TRBJ2-4
V: TRBV30
D: NA
length: 14

CDR3: CASSLAGDTQYF
DNA: TGCGCCAGCAGCTTGGCTGGAGATACGCAGTATTTT
size: NA
J: TRBJ2-3
V: TRBV5-1
D: NA
length: 12

CDR3: CASSLSGGENTIYF
DNA: TGTGCCAGCAGCCTAAGCGGAGGGGAGAACACCATATATTTT
size: once
J: TRBJ1-3
V: TRBV5-5
D: NA
length: 14

CDR3: CASSQDRGANTGELFF
DNA: TGCGCCAGCAGCCAAGACCGGGGAGCGAACACCGGGGAGCTGTTTTTT
size: NA
J: TRBJ2-2
V: TRBV4-3
D: NA
length: 16

CDR3: CASSRDGAGYQPQHF
DNA: TGTGCCAGCAGCCGGGACGGAGCCGGGTACCAGCCCCAGCATTTT
size: NA
J: TRBJ1-5
V: TRBV4-2
D: NA
length: 15